The T cell receptor beta chain under discussion was sequenced for a study of blood T cell repertoires in COVID-19. Looking at the study overall: Acute-phase and convalescent COVID-19 samples originated in the United States, Italy and Spain.

The germline gives CDR1 KGHSH, CDR2 LQKENI. Trimming pared 6 bases from V and 0 bases from J, leaving 8 bases between. CDR3 size: 13 residues. As processed by the authors: Reference gene primer amplification yielded estimated nucleated cell counts. The assay was immunoSEQ multiplex PCR, and TCRdb's table has in-frame clones only and misses some. V, J and clone size reflect that table, while D and trimming were determined from the DNA. This table holds over 250,000 clones, more than 85% found once. Followed longitudinally, the Seattle patients had been enrolled during active infection. The receptor comes from a woman in her 30s with COVID-19, enrolled during active disease. The chain has TRBV18 and TRBJ1-1; a weak D match, TRBD1 (5 bases). Specimen: peripheral blood. CDR3 region: CASSGLMNTEAFF. The CDR3 DNA is TGTGCCAGCTCGGGACTTATGAACACTGAAGCTTTCTTT.